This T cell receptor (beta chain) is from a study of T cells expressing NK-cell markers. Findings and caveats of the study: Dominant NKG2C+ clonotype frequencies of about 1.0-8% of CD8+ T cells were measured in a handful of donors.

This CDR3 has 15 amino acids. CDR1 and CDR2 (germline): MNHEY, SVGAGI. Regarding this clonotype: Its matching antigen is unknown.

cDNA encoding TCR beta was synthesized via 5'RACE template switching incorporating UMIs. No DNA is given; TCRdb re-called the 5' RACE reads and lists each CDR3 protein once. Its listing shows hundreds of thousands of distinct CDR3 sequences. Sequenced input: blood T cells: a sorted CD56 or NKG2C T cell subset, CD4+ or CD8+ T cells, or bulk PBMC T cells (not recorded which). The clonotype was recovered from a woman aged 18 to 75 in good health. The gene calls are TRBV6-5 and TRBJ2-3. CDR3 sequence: CASSYKAHSTDTQYF.